The 25 T cell receptor beta chains below come from one sample, sequenced in a study of OX40 agonist ivuxolimab in advanced cancers. Assay: immunoSEQ multiplex PCR; the TCRdb copy retains only in-frame clones and omits some. The table records tens of thousands of clones, about 85% of them present only once. The sequences come from CD4+ or CD8+ T cells sorted from blood, collected in a trial of the OX40 agonist ivuxolimab. These receptors all come from an adult with an advanced solid tumor such as melanoma, head and neck, liver or kidney cancer.

The V call is TRBV5-1, the J call TRBJ2-5, with 10 bases that match TRBD2. Germline V gives CDR1 SGHRS, CDR2 YFSETQ. The V and J ends lost 4 bases and 5 bases, in that order; junction bases with no gene match: 5. The CDR3 extends over 14 amino acids. The CDR3 spells CASSPAGGAETQYF. The CDR3 DNA sequence: TGCGCCAGCAGCCCAGCGGGAGGGGCGGAGACCCAGTACTTC.

This clone was seen just once. This sequence joins TRBV7-2 and TRBJ1-2; 8 nucleotides agree with TRBD1. The germline V gene encodes CDR1 SGHTA and CDR2 FQGNSA. The CDR3 consists of 15 residues. Unmatched junction bases numbered 9, after V lost 2 bases and J lost 7 bases. The CDR3, as DNA: TGTGCCAGCAGCTTACTGGACAGGGCAGCGCGTGGCTACACCTTC. Translation: CASSLLDRAARGYTF. The whole variable domain, filled in from reference TRBV7-2 and TRBJ1-2, reads GAGVSQSPSNKVTEKGKDVELRCDPISGHTALYWYRQSLGQGLEFLIYFQGNSAPDKSGLPSDRFSAERTGGSVSTLTIQRTQQEDSAVYLCASSLLDRAARGYTFGSGTRLTVV.

The chain employs TRBV18 and TRBJ2-7; D is perhaps TRBD1 (6 bases). Germline loops: CDR1 KGHSH, CDR2 LQKENI. Trimming shortened V by 2 bases and J by 3 bases, and 8 bases separated the two germline ends. The CDR3 is 13 amino acids. CDR3 coding DNA: TGTGCCAGCTCACCAGAACAGGGCTACGAGCAGTACTTC. As protein: CASSPEQGYEQYF.

This clone has just a few counts. The chain combines TRBV11-2 with TRBJ2-1; TRBD2 aligns across 13 bases. The CDR3 contains 18 residues. V was clipped by 5 bases and J by 2 bases; unmatched bases: 9. Germline V CDR1 and CDR2: SGHAT, FQNNGV. This chain's CDR3 is CASSLKTSGRSTYNEQFF. CDR3 nucleotide sequence: TGTGCCAGCAGCCTAAAGACTAGCGGGAGGTCAACCTACAATGAGCAGTTCTTC.

The chain combines TRBV7-9 with TRBJ2-7; a possible D gene is TRBD2 (5 bases). Germline values: CDR1 SEHNR, CDR2 FQNEAQ (reference sequence). The CDR3 has 12 amino acids. V shed 5 bases and J shed 6 bases, with 11 bases lying between them. CDR3 in DNA: TGTGCCAGCAGCCGGGATTATCGCGAGCAGTACTTC. Its translation: CASSRDYREQYF. Full variable domain (outside the CDR3, taken from reference TRBV7-9 and TRBJ2-7): DTGVSQNPRHKITKRGQNVTFRCDPISEHNRLYWYRQTLGQGPEFLTYFQNEAQLEKSRLLSDRFSAERPKGSFSTLEIQRTEQGDSAMYLCASSRDYREQYFGPGTRLTVT.

This chain joins TRBV6-1 and TRBJ2-1; D is uncertain. The CDR3 consists of 12 residues. Germline V gives CDR1 MNHNS, CDR2 SASEGT. Trimming pared 0 bases from V and 9 bases from J, leaving 6 bases between. The CDR3 DNA sequence: TGTGCCAGCAGTGAAGCGTGGACTGAGCAGTTCTTC. Protein product: CASSEAWTEQFF.

This rearrangement joins TRBV2 to TRBJ2-3; 7 bases align to TRBD2. There are 14 residues in the CDR3. Germline lookup yields CDR1 SNHLY and CDR2 FYNNEI. J was trimmed by 5 bases and V by 6 bases; bases with no gene match: 8. CDR3 bases: TGTGCCAGCAGGGGGAATCCGGGGGGAGATACGCAGTATTTT. It specifies CASRGNPGGDTQYF.

The chain is built from TRBV11-3 and TRBJ2-7; D possibly corresponds to TRBD2 (6 bases). This CDR3 has 14 amino acids. V lost 1 base, J lost 7 bases, and 14 bases lay in between. Germline values: CDR1 SGHNT, CDR2 YENEEA. Here the CDR3 reads CASSLGLAGSEQYF. CDR3 in DNA: TGTGCCAGCAGCTTAGGTCTGGCGGGGAGTGAGCAGTACTTC. The entire variable domain, with the rest obtained from reference TRBV11-3 and TRBJ2-7, is as follows: EAGVVQSPRYKIIEKKQPVAFWCNPISGHNTLYWYLQNLGQGPELLIRYENEEAVDDSQLPKDRFSAERLKGVDSTLKIQPAELGDSAVYLCASSLGLAGSEQYFGPGTRLTVT.

The gene calls are TRBV9 and TRBJ2-1, with D perhaps matching TRBD2 (5 bases). Deletions cut 0 bases from V and 9 bases from J, with 7 bases between. The CDR3 length is 12 residues. CDR1 is SGDLS, CDR2 YYNGEE, per germline. Here the CDR3 DNA reads TGTGCCAGCAGCGTAGGAGGGTTTGAGCAGTTCTTC. Amino acid sequence: CASSVGGFEQFF.

The rearrangement joins TRBV5-6 to TRBJ1-1, with 8 bases that match TRBD1. Germline V gene data show CDR1 as SGHDT and CDR2 as YYEEEE. The CDR3 covers 16 residues. The J segment lost 3 bases and the V segment lost 2 bases, leaving 9 bases of the junction unmatched. The CDR3 DNA is TGTGCCAGCAGCTTAGACAGGGGAGTAGATTACACTGAAGCTTTCTTT. Its translation: CASSLDRGVDYTEAFF.

In its sample, this clone was seen a few times. The gene calls are TRBV5-1 and TRBJ2-2; 7 nucleotides align to TRBD1. V gave up 6 bases and J gave up 0 bases; unmatched junction bases: 5. The CDR3 consists of 15 residues. Germline CDR1 reads SGHRS; CDR2 reads YFSETQ. CDR3 sequence reads: CASTGQVANTGELFF. The CDR3, as DNA: TGCGCCAGCACCGGACAGGTCGCGAACACCGGGGAGCTGTTTTTT.

The rearrangement uses TRBV5-1 and TRBJ2-2, with D unclear. CDR1 SGHRS and CDR2 YFSETQ come from the germline V gene. This CDR3 region has 12 residues. V was pared by 1 base and J by 4 bases, with 2 bases between. The CDR3 reads CASSLSTGELFF. The CDR3 nucleotides read TGCGCCAGCAGCTTGTCCACCGGGGAGCTGTTTTTT.

The chain couples TRBV18 to TRBJ2-5; D is ambiguous. CDR3 length: 13 amino acids. V lost 3 bases, J lost 5 bases, and 10 bases lay in between. The germline V gene has CDR1 KGHSH and CDR2 LQKENI. CDR3 coding DNA: TGTGCCAGCTCACCGTTCTTGCTCGAGACCCAGTACTTC. Its protein product is CASSPFLLETQYF.

A single count supports this clone. This sequence joins TRBV6-4 and TRBJ2-2; the match to TRBD1 covers 9 bases. The junction had 9 bases not matched to a gene; V was cut back by 7 bases and J by 6 bases. CDR3 length: 15 residues. Germline V gene lookup returns CDR1 MRHNA and CDR2 SNTAGT. The CDR3 sequence is CASKPGTGISGELFF. CDR3 nucleotides: TGTGCCAGCAAACCCGGGACAGGGATCTCCGGGGAGCTGTTTTTT.

V is TRBV6-1 and J is TRBJ2-7; D possibly corresponds to TRBD2 (5 bases). CDR1 MNHNS and CDR2 SASEGT come from the germline V gene. V lost 7 bases and J lost 0, with 16 bases in between. The length of the CDR3 is 15 residues. CDR3 protein: CASIQPRRSSYEQYF. The DNA for the CDR3 is TGTGCCAGCATTCAACCCAGGAGGAGCTCCTACGAGCAGTACTTC.

As concerns this clone: One end of the junction fails to match germline, which may point to a read error. The chain joins TRBV10-1 to TRBJ2-2, with TRBD1 identical over 8 bases. This CDR3 comprises 16 residues. Germline V gene lookup returns CDR1 WNHNN and CDR2 SYGVQD (reference sequence). The CDR3 sequence: CASREWTGSTTGELFF. The CDR3 DNA sequence: TGCGCCAGCAGGGAGTGGACAGGGAGCACCACCGGGGAGCTGTTTTTT.

As for this clone: One end of the junction is discordant with germline, which a read error may explain. Other DNA sequences in the same sample also yield this CDR3. The chain has TRBV2 and TRBJ1-5; no reliable D call. Germline V gene data show CDR1 as SNHLY and CDR2 as FYNNEI. This CDR3 comprises 14 residues. The CDR3 here is CASSVGASNQPQHF. In DNA form, the CDR3 reads TGTGCCAGCAGTGTAGGAGCTAGCAATCAGCCCCAGCACTTT.

The J gene is TRBJ1-3, the V gene TRBV25-1; the D is unclear. The DNA end favors TRBJ2-2, so the J call may be wrong. Germline V CDR1 and CDR2: MGHDK, SYGVNS. The CDR3 contains 15 residues. CDR3 in DNA: TGTGCCAGCAGTGAGGTAGGACGCAACACCGGGGAGCTGTTTTTT. It specifies CASSEVGRNTGELFF.

The chain is built from TRBV18 and TRBJ2-7; possibly TRBD2 for D (6 bases). The V gene's germline CDR1 is KGHSH and CDR2 LQKENI. This CDR3 region has 13 residues. V lost 1 base to trimming and J lost 7 bases, with 11 bases between them. The CDR3 region has the DNA TGTGCCAGCTCACCACGGAGGGATGAGGAGCAGTACTTC. This codes for CASSPRRDEEQYF.

The rearrangement uses TRBV4-3 and TRBJ1-2, with D maybe TRBD1 (6 bases). The germline V and J ends were trimmed by 3 bases and 6 bases, with 20 bases remaining between them. Germline CDR1 and CDR2: LGHNA and YSLEER. The CDR3 sequence is 16 residues long. The CDR3 here is CASSQTRQASFNGYTF. CDR3 DNA: TGCGCCAGCAGCCAGACACGACAGGCCTCCTTCAATGGCTACACCTTC.

V is TRBV5-5 and J is TRBJ1-3; no firm D call. CDR1 is SGHKS and CDR2 is YYEKEE in the germline V gene (reference sequence). V lost 2 bases and J 0 bases, leaving 12 bases between the germline ends. The CDR3 runs 16 residues. The CDR3 nucleotides read TGTGCCAGCAGCTTCACCGGACGTTCCTCTGGAAACACCATATATTTT. Translation gives CASSFTGRSSGNTIYF.

In regard to this clone: Other nucleotide sequences from this sample produce the same CDR3. V usage is TRBV11-3 and J usage is TRBJ2-2; 11 bases are a match to TRBD1. Trimming at V came to 5 bases and at J to 2 bases, leaving 4 bases not matched to a gene. CDR3 length equals 16 residues. In germline, CDR1 is SGHNT, CDR2 YENEEA. In nucleotides, the CDR3 is TGTGCCAGCAGCCTCCGGACAGGGGGCAACACCGGGGAGCTGTTTTTT. Protein product: CASSLRTGGNTGELFF. Supplemented by reference TRBV11-3 and TRBJ2-2, the full variable domain reads EAGVVQSPRYKIIEKKQPVAFWCNPISGHNTLYWYLQNLGQGPELLIRYENEEAVDDSQLPKDRFSAERLKGVDSTLKIQPAELGDSAVYLCASSLRTGGNTGELFFGEGSRLTVL.

The V call is TRBV27, the J call TRBJ1-4; a possible D gene is TRBD1 (5 bases). The CDR3 sequence is 16 residues long. The V gene lost 6 bases and the J gene lost 0 bases, with 14 bases spanning the gap. Germline CDR1 is MNHEY and CDR2 is SMNVEV (reference sequence). Written as DNA, the CDR3 is TGTGCCAGCAGGATCAGGGCAATACCAACTAATGAAAAACTGTTTTTT. Translating gives CASRIRAIPTNEKLFF.

The chain has TRBV6-1 and TRBJ2-3; 10 bases are a match to TRBD1. Trimming removed 2 bases from V and 2 bases from J; junction bases left unmatched: 4. The CDR3 runs to 16 residues. CDR1 is MNHNS, CDR2 SASEGT, per germline. The CDR3 bases are TGTGCCAGCAGTGAATCGGGACAGGGGTCCACAGATACGCAGTATTTT. This sequence encodes CASSESGQGSTDTQYF.

This rearrangement joins TRBV5-1 to TRBJ2-7; 7 nucleotides line up with TRBD2. The length of the CDR3 is 18 residues. Germline lookup yields CDR1 SGHRS and CDR2 YFSETQ. J gave up 3 bases and V 4 bases, and 19 bases lay outside the gene matches. CDR3 DNA: TGCGCCAGCAGCCCCGGTATTTTCGCACTAGCGAGCAACTACGAGCAGTACTTC. Translated: CASSPGIFALASNYEQYF.